This T cell receptor (beta chain) originates from a study of T cells after yellow fever vaccination. This clonotype was counted only a few times. Its matching antigen is unknown. Germline V gene data show CDR1 as SGHTA and CDR2 as FQGTGA. This CDR3 is built from 15 residues. The V end lost 3 bases, the J end lost 5 bases, and 15 bases lay between the germline ends. Study-wide points: Clones from primary vaccination mostly reappeared after the booster (around 96% CD4, approximately 86% CD8).

TCRdb fed the 5' RACE reads into MiXCR, producing one record per CDR3 protein. The sample holds roughly 320,000 distinct CDR3 sequences, roughly a tenth seen once. The chain couples TRBV7-3 to TRBJ2-3; D is ambiguous. The sequence was collected from a man aged 18 to 29 who received the YFV17D yellow fever vaccine. Specimen: CD4+ T cells sorted from PBMCs, collected 45 days after the yellow fever booster vaccination. CDR3 sequence (DNA): TGTGCCAGCAGCTTTTCGTCAACCGGGCGAGATACGCAGTATTTT. This gives the protein CASSFSSTGRDTQYF.